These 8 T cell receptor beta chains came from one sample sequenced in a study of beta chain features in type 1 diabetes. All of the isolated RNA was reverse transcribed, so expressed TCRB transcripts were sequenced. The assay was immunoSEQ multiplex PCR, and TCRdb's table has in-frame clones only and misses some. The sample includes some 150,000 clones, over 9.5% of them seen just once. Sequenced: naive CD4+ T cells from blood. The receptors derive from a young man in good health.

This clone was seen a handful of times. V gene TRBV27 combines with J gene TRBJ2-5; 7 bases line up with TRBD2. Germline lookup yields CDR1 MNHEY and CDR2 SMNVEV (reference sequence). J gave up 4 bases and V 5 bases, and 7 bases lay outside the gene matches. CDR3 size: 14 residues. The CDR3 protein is CASSPPGGRETQYF. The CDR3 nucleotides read TGTGCCAGCAGTCCACCGGGGGGTCGAGAGACCCAGTACTTC.

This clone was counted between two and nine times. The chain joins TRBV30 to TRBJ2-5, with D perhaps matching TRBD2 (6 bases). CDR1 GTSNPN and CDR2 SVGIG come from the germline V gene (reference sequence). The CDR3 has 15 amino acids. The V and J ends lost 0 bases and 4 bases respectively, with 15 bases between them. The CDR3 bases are TGTGCCTGGAGTGTTACCCAACTAGCTTCAGAGACCCAGTACTTC. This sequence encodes CAWSVTQLASETQYF. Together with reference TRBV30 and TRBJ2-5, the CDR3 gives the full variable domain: SQTIHQWPATLVQPVGSPLSLECTVEGTSNPNLYWYRQAAGRGLQLLFYSVGIGQISSEVPQNLSASRPQDRQFILSSKKLLLSDSGFYLCAWSVTQLASETQYFGPGTRLLVL.

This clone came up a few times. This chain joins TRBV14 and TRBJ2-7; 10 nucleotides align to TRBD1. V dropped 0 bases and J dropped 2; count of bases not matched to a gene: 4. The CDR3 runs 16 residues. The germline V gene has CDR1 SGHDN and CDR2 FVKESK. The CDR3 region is CASSQDPGTGAYEQYF. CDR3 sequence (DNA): TGTGCCAGCAGCCAAGATCCTGGGACAGGGGCCTACGAGCAGTACTTC.

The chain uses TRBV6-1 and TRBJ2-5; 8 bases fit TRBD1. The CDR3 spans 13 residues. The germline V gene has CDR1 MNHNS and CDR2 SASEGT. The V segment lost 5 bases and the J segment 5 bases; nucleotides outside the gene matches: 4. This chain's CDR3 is CASSPRGRETQYF. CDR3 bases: TGTGCCAGCAGTCCCAGGGGGCGGGAGACCCAGTACTTC.

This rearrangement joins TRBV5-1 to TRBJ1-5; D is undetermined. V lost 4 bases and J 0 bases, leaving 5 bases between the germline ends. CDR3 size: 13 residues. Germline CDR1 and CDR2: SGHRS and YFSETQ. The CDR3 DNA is TGCGCCAGCAGCCAGGATAGCAATCAGCCCCAGCATTTT. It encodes CASSQDSNQPQHF.

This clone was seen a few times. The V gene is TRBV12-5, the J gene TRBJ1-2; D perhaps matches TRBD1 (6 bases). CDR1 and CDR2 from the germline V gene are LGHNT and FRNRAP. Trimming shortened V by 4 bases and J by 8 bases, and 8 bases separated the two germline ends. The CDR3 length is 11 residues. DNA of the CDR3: TGTGCTAGTGGTTCGGACAGCGGCTACACCTTC. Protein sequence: CASGSDSGYTF. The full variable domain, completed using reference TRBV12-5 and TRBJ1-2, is DARVTQTPRHKVTEMGQEVTMRCQPILGHNTVFWYRQTMMQGLELLAYFRNRAPLDDSGMPKDRFSAEMPDATLATLKIQPSEPRDSAVYFCASGSDSGYTFGSGTRLTVV.

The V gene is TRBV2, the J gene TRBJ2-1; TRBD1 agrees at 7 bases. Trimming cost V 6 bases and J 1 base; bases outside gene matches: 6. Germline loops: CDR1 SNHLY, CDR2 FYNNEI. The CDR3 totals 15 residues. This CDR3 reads CASRKNRGSYNEQFF. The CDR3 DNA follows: TGTGCCAGCAGAAAAAACAGGGGTTCCTACAATGAGCAGTTCTTC.

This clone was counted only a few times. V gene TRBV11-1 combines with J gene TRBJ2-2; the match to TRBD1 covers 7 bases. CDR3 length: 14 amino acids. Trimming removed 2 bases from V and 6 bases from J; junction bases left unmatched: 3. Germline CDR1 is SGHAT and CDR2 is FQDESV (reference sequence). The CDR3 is CASSLRQGPGELFF. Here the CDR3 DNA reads TGTGCCAGCAGCTTAAGACAGGGTCCCGGGGAGCTGTTTTTT.